What follows are 7 T cell receptor beta chains derived from one specimen sequenced in a study of cytomegalovirus exposure and HLA in healthy donors. The PCR used 60 Vbeta and 13 Jbeta primers. Sequencing used immunoSEQ multiplex PCR; TCRdb keeps in-frame clones, though not all of them. The sample has around 150,000 clones; 80% are singletons. Specimen: PBMCs. The receptors stem from a woman between 40 and 55 years old in good health and CMV-seronegative.

This chain connects TRBV7-9 to TRBJ2-7; TRBD1 aligns across 8 bases. V trimming: 8 bases; J trimming: 3 bases; junction bases outside the gene matches: 12. This CDR3 has 15 amino acids. Germline V CDR1 and CDR2: SEHNR, FQNEAQ (reference sequence). In nucleotides, the CDR3 is TGTGCCAGCGGCCAGGGGCAGGGGGCCCACTACGAGCAGTACTTC. It is translated as CASGQGQGAHYEQYF.

The chain uses TRBV6-6 and TRBJ2-7; tentatively, D is TRBD1 (5 bases). Germline loops: CDR1 MNHNY, CDR2 SVGAGI (reference sequence). This CDR3 has 14 residues. The germline V and J ends were trimmed by 4 bases and 4 bases, with 14 bases remaining between them. Here the CDR3 reads CASSFLIQGYEQYF. The CDR3, as DNA: TGTGCCAGCAGTTTTCTCATCCAGGGTTACGAGCAGTACTTC.

This clone showed up just once. The chain employs TRBV20-1 and TRBJ2-7; no reliable D call. This CDR3 is built from 9 residues. Per germline, CDR1 DFQATT and CDR2 SNEGSKA (reference sequence). The V end lost 6 bases, the J end lost 5 bases, and 5 bases lay between the germline ends. This chain's CDR3 is CSALNEQYF. DNA of the CDR3: TGCAGTGCCCTTAACGAGCAGTACTTC.

On this clone: The junction departs from the called germline gene at one end, perhaps through a read error. The chain has TRBV28 and TRBJ2-7, with TRBD2 identical over 9 bases. This CDR3 comprises 14 residues. Germline CDR1 and CDR2: MDHEN and SYDVKM. The CDR3 reads CVSSRARREGEQYF. CDR3 bases: TGTGTCAGCAGTCGGGCCAGGCGGGAGGGGGAGCAGTACTTC. The full variable domain, rest sourced from reference TRBV28 and TRBJ2-7, is DVKVTQSSRYLVKRTGEKVFLECVQDMDHENMFWYRQDPGLGLRLIYFSYDVKMKEKGDIPEGYSVSREKKERFSLILESASTNQTSMYLCVSSRARREGEQYFGPGTRLTVT.

The J gene is TRBJ1-3, the V gene TRBV5-1, with no clear D. V lost 3 bases and J lost 0, with 7 bases in between. Germline-derived CDR1 and CDR2 are SGHRS and YFSETQ. The CDR3 totals 14 residues. CDR3 sequence (DNA): TGCGCCAGCAGCTCGGTGAGCTCTGGAAACACCATATATTTT. It encodes CASSSVSSGNTIYF.

In its sample, this clone was seen once. This sequence joins TRBV11-1 and TRBJ2-7; TRBD1 matches at 9 bases. Germline V lookup: CDR1 SGHAT, CDR2 FQDESV (reference sequence). The ends lost 8 bases at V and 1 base at J; junction bases unmatched: 15. The CDR3 length is 17 residues. The CDR3 spells CASGRGTGQGSSYEQYF. DNA for the CDR3: TGTGCCAGCGGGAGAGGAACGGGACAGGGAAGTTCCTACGAGCAGTACTTC. The full variable domain, in which reference TRBV11-1 and TRBJ2-7 provide the parts outside the CDR3, is EAEVAQSPRYKITEKSQAVAFWCDPISGHATLYWYRQILGQGPELLVQFQDESVVDDSQLPKDRFSAERLKGVDSTLKIQPAELGDSAMYLCASGRGTGQGSSYEQYFGPGTRLTVT.

J is TRBJ2-1 and V is TRBV4-3; 10 nucleotides agree with TRBD2. The J segment lost 6 bases and the V segment lost 2 bases, leaving 7 bases of the junction unmatched. Germline V CDR1 and CDR2: LGHNA, YSLEER. The CDR3 is made up of 16 amino acids. DNA of the CDR3: TGCGCCAGCAGCCAAAATCCTAGCGGGGGTTTCAATGAGCAGTTCTTC. The encoded protein is CASSQNPSGGFNEQFF.